Below are 25 T cell receptor beta chains sequenced from a single sample in a study of early T cells in non-severe SARS-CoV-2 infection. TCRdb analysed the 5' RACE reads with MiXCR anew, one entry per CDR3 protein. The data show some 98,000 distinct CDR3 sequences, with 8% to 13% seen just once and roughly 5% held by the top ten. Material: whole blood. The receptors originated from an adult who was a healthcare worker with PCR-confirmed SARS-CoV-2 infection or an uninfected control (not recorded which).

This clonotype was seen repeatedly, ten times or more. This chain joins TRBV27 and TRBJ1-1; weak D call: TRBD1 (5 bases). Trimming removed 7 bases at V and 1 base at J, with 16 bases between. This CDR3 is 15 amino acids long. Germline V gene lookup returns CDR1 MNHEY and CDR2 SMNVEV (reference sequence). This CDR3 is CASTPGARTNTEAFF. In nucleotides, the CDR3 is TGTGCCAGCACCCCCGGGGCCAGAACGAACACTGAAGCTTTCTTT.

As for this clonotype: This could be a read error, since a much larger clone is one nucleotide away. The chain carries TRBV27 and TRBJ2-2; D tentatively fits TRBD1 or TRBD2 (5 bases each). CDR1 MNHEY and CDR2 SMNVEV come from the germline V gene (reference sequence). This CDR3 contains 16 residues. CDR3: CTSSLSGLAGPGELFF. In nucleotides, the CDR3 is TGTACCAGCAGTTTATCGGGGCTAGCAGGTCCCGGGGAGCTGTTTTTT.

In its sample, this clonotype was seen a few times. This chain links TRBV30 with TRBJ1-1, with unresolved D. This CDR3 has 13 amino acids. Germline V CDR1 and CDR2: GTSNPN, SVGIG (reference sequence). Trimming removed 4 bases from V and 4 bases from J, with 13 bases in between. This CDR3 reads CAWNPTPSTEAFF. As DNA, the CDR3 is TGTGCCTGGAATCCGACCCCGAGCACTGAAGCTTTCTTT. Complete variable domain (other parts from reference TRBV30 and TRBJ1-1): SQTIHQWPATLVQPVGSPLSLECTVEGTSNPNLYWYRQAAGRGLQLLFYSVGIGQISSEVPQNLSASRPQDRQFILSSKKLLLSDSGFYLCAWNPTPSTEAFFGQGTRLTVV.

This clonotype was seen many times. The chain has TRBV5-5 and TRBJ1-1, with D uncertain. Germline CDR1 and CDR2: SGHKS and YYEKEE (reference sequence). The CDR3 is 15 residues long. The germline V and J ends were trimmed by 3 bases and 2 bases, with 14 bases remaining between them. CDR3 amino acids: CASSSTHMGNTEAFF. CDR3 nucleotides: TGTGCCAGCAGCTCCACCCACATGGGAAACACTGAAGCTTTCTTT.

The chain uses TRBV5-1 and TRBJ2-7, with 7 bases that match TRBD1. Germline trimming cut 3 bases from V and 2 bases from J; bases unmatched to any gene: 2. The CDR3 loop spans 13 amino acids. Germline CDR1 SGHRS, CDR2 YFSETQ. Here the CDR3 reads CASSWDSTYEQYF. DNA for the CDR3: TGCGCCAGCAGCTGGGACAGTACCTACGAGCAGTACTTC. The variable domain in full, with the rest retrieved from reference TRBV5-1 and TRBJ2-7, is KAGVTQTPRYLIKTRGQQVTLSCSPISGHRSVSWYQQTPGQGLQFLFEYFSETQRNKGNFPGRFSGRQFSNSRSEMNVSTLELGDSALYLCASSWDSTYEQYFGPGTRLTVT.

This sequence joins TRBV6-1 and TRBJ2-7; 10 bases map to TRBD1. V gave up 5 bases and J gave up 4 bases; unmatched junction bases: 8. CDR3 length: 15 amino acids. Looked up from germline, CDR1 is MNHNS and CDR2 is SASEGT. The CDR3 is CASSPRTGGLYEQYF. The CDR3 nucleotides read TGTGCCAGCAGTCCTCGGACAGGGGGACTATACGAGCAGTACTTC.

This sequence joins TRBV29-1 and TRBJ2-2; 9 bases are shared with TRBD1. Germline loops: CDR1 SQVTM, CDR2 ANQGSEA. The CDR3 totals 16 residues. V shed 6 bases and J 3 bases; nucleotides not matched to a gene: 11. The CDR3 DNA sequence: TGCAGCGTCCCCCATGCGGGGACAGGGTACACCGGGGAGCTGTTTTTT. This encodes CSVPHAGTGYTGELFF.

This clonotype was picked up a small number of times. V gene TRBV6-1 combines with J gene TRBJ2-1, with a weak D call TRBD2 (6 bases). V was shortened by 6 bases and J by 8 bases, with 14 bases between the two germline ends. Per the germline V gene, CDR1 is MNHNS and CDR2 is SASEGT. This CDR3 has 13 residues. The CDR3 region is CASSPPGGDEQFF. The DNA of the CDR3 is TGTGCCAGCAGCCCCCCAGGAGGGGATGAGCAGTTCTTC.

This clonotype showed up many times. The CDR3 spells CASSFGTAREQYF. The CDR3 coding sequence is TGTGCCAGCAGCTTCGGGACGGCGCGCGAGCAGTACTTC. The chain has TRBV7-2 and TRBJ2-7, with D perhaps matching TRBD1 or TRBD2 (5 bases each). This CDR3 region has 13 residues. Per the germline V gene, CDR1 is SGHTA and CDR2 is FQGNSA. V lost 3 bases to trimming and J lost 6 bases, with 12 bases between them.

This clonotype was seen repeatedly, ten times or more. This rearrangement joins TRBV7-2 to TRBJ1-1; a weak D match, TRBD1 (5 bases). With 2 bases removed from V and 1 base from J, the gap between germline ends came to 5 bases. The V gene's germline CDR1 is SGHTA and CDR2 FQGNSA. The CDR3 runs 13 residues. The CDR3 loop is CASSLQGNTEAFF. The CDR3 DNA follows: TGTGCCAGCAGCTTACAGGGGAACACTGAAGCTTTCTTT.

The genes are TRBV30 and TRBJ1-2; TRBD1 matches at 7 bases. Germline trimming cut 2 bases from V and 4 bases from J; bases unmatched to any gene: 7. Per the germline V gene, CDR1 is GTSNPN and CDR2 is SVGIG (reference sequence). CDR3 length: 14 residues. CDR3 in amino acids: CAWSIIGGFYGYTF. CDR3 nucleotides: TGTGCCTGGAGTATCATAGGGGGCTTCTATGGCTACACCTTC.

In its sample, this clonotype was seen a few times. The limits of the CDR3 on the DNA are not certain, so only TCRdb's listed CDR3 is given. The chain's CDR3 is CASSLPGRPGSCFF. J is TRBJ2-2 and V is TRBV7-3; whether TRBD1, the table's D call, matches the DNA was not checked. The CDR3 numbers 14 amino acids, ends counted. In germline, CDR1 is SGHTA, CDR2 FQGTGA.

There are a few counts of this clonotype. This chain uses TRBV7-8 with TRBJ2-1, with 15 nucleotides matching TRBD2. The CDR3 length is 19 residues. The J segment lost 0 bases and the V segment lost 5 bases, leaving 8 bases of the junction unmatched. Germline lookup yields CDR1 SGHVS and CDR2 FQNEAQ. In nucleotides, the CDR3 is TGTGCCAGCAGCCCAGGGACTAGCGGGAGGCCACTCTCCTACAATGAGCAGTTCTTC. Amino acids: CASSPGTSGRPLSYNEQFF.

This clonotype was detected only a few times. The chain joins TRBV3-1 to TRBJ2-2, with no clear D. There are 14 residues in the CDR3. CDR1 and CDR2 (germline): LGHDT, YNNKEL (reference sequence). V was pared by 4 bases and J by 4 bases, with 10 bases between. This CDR3 reads CASSPNRVTGELFF. CDR3 nucleotides: TGTGCCAGCAGCCCCAACCGGGTCACCGGGGAGCTGTTTTTT.

This clonotype was counted many times. The chain uses TRBV10-2 and TRBJ2-1, with D tentatively TRBD1 or TRBD2 (5 bases each). Trimming took off 4 bases at V and 0 bases at J, with 25 bases between the two ends. Germline CDR1 and CDR2: WSHSY and SAAADI. The CDR3 is made up of 20 amino acids. The CDR3 loop reads CASSVAAGRAAQSSYNEQFF. The CDR3 nucleotides are TGCGCCAGCAGTGTGGCGGCGGGCAGGGCCGCTCAAAGCTCCTACAATGAGCAGTTCTTC.

This clonotype occurred a few times. J is TRBJ2-4 and V is TRBV7-8; 8 bases match TRBD2. CDR1 and CDR2 from the germline V gene are SGHVS and FQNEAQ. With 4 bases clipped from V and 2 bases from J, the junction kept 10 bases outside the gene matches. The CDR3 is 17 residues long. CDR3 coding DNA: TGTGCCAGCAGCTCCCCCGGGACTAGACGTACCAAAAACATTCAGTACTTC. The encoded protein is CASSSPGTRRTKNIQYF.

This clonotype was observed a handful of times. The chain has TRBV2 and TRBJ2-5; TRBD1 might be the D (6 bases). Looked up from germline, CDR1 is SNHLY and CDR2 is FYNNEI. This CDR3 contains 13 residues. V gave up 7 bases and J gave up 0 bases, with 9 bases separating them. CDR3 DNA: TGTGCCAGCAATGACAGGAACCAAGAGACCCAGTACTTC. This sequence encodes CASNDRNQETQYF.

This clonotype was observed a few times. The chain is built from TRBV13 and TRBJ1-2; D unclear. Germline values: CDR1 PRHDT, CDR2 FYEKMQ (reference sequence). The V end lost 1 base, the J end lost 13 bases, and 16 bases lay between the germline ends. The CDR3 covers 13 residues. The CDR3 spells CASSLDVPTAGTF. CDR3 nucleotide sequence: TGTGCCAGCAGCTTAGATGTCCCTACAGCCGGCACCTTC. Combining the CDR3 with reference TRBV13 and TRBJ1-2 gives the whole variable domain AAGVIQSPRHLIKEKRETATLKCYPIPRHDTVYWYQQGPGQDPQFLISFYEKMQSDKGSIPDRFSAQQFSDYHSELNMSSLELGDSALYFCASSLDVPTAGTFGSGTRLTVV.

This clonotype was counted only a few times. The rearrangement links TRBV4-2 to TRBJ1-2; D remains unclear. This CDR3 is built from 16 residues. The V gene lost 0 bases and the J gene lost 8 bases, with 19 bases spanning the gap. CDR1 LGHNA and CDR2 YNFKEQ come from the germline V gene. The CDR3 bases are TGTGCCAGCAGCCAAGAACCCGCATTCGCCTCTATGGGCTACACCTTC. This codes for CASSQEPAFASMGYTF.

The rearrangement links TRBV7-3 to TRBJ1-2, with D tentatively TRBD1 (6 bases). V was trimmed by 1 base and J by 4 bases, leaving 10 bases between them. The CDR3 has 14 residues. CDR1 SGHTA and CDR2 FQGTGA come from the germline V gene. Here the CDR3 DNA reads TGTGCCAGCAGCTTAAGGGGGCAGGTCTATGGCTACACCTTC. Its protein product is CASSLRGQVYGYTF.

The J gene is TRBJ2-7, the V gene TRBV20-1; 7 nucleotides match TRBD2. V gave up 5 bases and J gave up 3 bases; unmatched junction bases: 4. CDR3 length: 12 amino acids. Germline values: CDR1 DFQATT, CDR2 SNEGSKA (reference sequence). The CDR3 DNA sequence: TGCAGTGCTGTAGCGGGCATCTACGAGCAGTACTTC. This codes for CSAVAGIYEQYF.

V and J are TRBV3-1 and TRBJ2-1, with D tentatively TRBD2 (5 bases). Trimming shortened V by 0 bases and J by 13 bases, and 13 bases separated the two germline ends. The germline CDR1 and CDR2 sequences are LGHDT and YNNKEL (reference sequence). This CDR3 is 13 amino acids long. CDR3 sequence: CASSQDRRVPQFF. The CDR3 nucleotides read TGTGCCAGCAGCCAAGATCGGCGGGTTCCCCAGTTCTTC.

The gene calls are TRBV28 and TRBJ2-6; maybe TRBD1 (5 bases). Germline V gene lookup returns CDR1 MDHEN and CDR2 SYDVKM. The CDR3 consists of 16 residues. The V end lost 2 bases, the J end lost 0 bases, and 8 bases lay between the germline ends. The CDR3 sequence: CASSLRQTSGANVLTF. The CDR3 DNA is TGTGCCAGCAGTTTAAGACAGACCTCTGGGGCCAACGTCCTGACTTTC.

This clonotype was recorded many times. The V call is TRBV9, the J call TRBJ2-1; D tentatively reads TRBD1 or TRBD2 (5 bases each). V lost 3 bases to trimming and J lost 2 bases, with 12 bases between them. CDR1 is SGDLS, CDR2 YYNGEE, per germline. This CDR3 has 15 residues. For the CDR3, the DNA is TGTGCCAGCAGCGCTGCTCCGGGACCCTACAATGAGCAGTTCTTC. Translation gives CASSAAPGPYNEQFF.

V gene TRBV2 combines with J gene TRBJ1-5, with D maybe TRBD1 (5 bases). Per germline, CDR1 SNHLY and CDR2 FYNNEI. CDR3 length: 14 amino acids. V lost 4 bases and J lost 7, with 14 bases in between. The CDR3 DNA reads TGTGCCAGCAGTGCCCGGGACCCAGGCCAGCCCCAGCATTTT. This translates into CASSARDPGQPQHF. Full variable domain (rest looked up from reference TRBV2 and TRBJ1-5): EPEVTQTPSHQVTQMGQEVILRCVPISNHLYFYWYRQILGQKVEFLVSFYNNEISEKSEIFDDQFSVERPDGSNFTLKIRSTKLEDSAMYFCASSARDPGQPQHFGDGTRLSIL.